This is a list of T cell receptor beta chains from one sample in a study of regulatory T cells in long-lasting Graves disease. TCRdb analysed the multiplex PCR reads with MiXCR anew, one entry per CDR3 protein. The data show some 500,000 distinct CDR3 sequences, approximately 13% seen once. The same specimen was also included in a second study, on T cells in Graves' hyperthyroidism and ophthalmopathy.

Sequences were derived from peripheral blood mononuclear cells (PBMCs), sampled at new diagnosis, from a patient treated with antithyroid drugs. Receptor source: a man aged 25 to 40 with Graves disease. Each CDR3 is given with its conserved first and last residue. D genes are given only for firm matches. The size entry is marked missing in some rows and otherwise reads once, few, many or a size class.

V gene: TRBV5-1
D gene: NA
clone size: many
J gene: TRBJ2-7
CDR3 protein: CASSLSWSYEQYF
CDR3 DNA: TGCGCCAGCAGCCTGTCCTGGTCCTACGAGCAGTACTTC

V gene: TRBV6-5
D gene: NA
clone size: few
J gene: TRBJ1-2
CDR3 protein: CASSYYGGSSYTF
CDR3 DNA: TGTGCCAGCAGTTATTATGGGGGCAGTAGCTACACCTTC

V gene: TRBV7-2
D gene: TRBD2
clone size: many
J gene: TRBJ2-7
CDR3 protein: CASSLTEGGGWGEQYF
CDR3 DNA: TGTGCCAGCAGCTTGACCGAGGGCGGGGGTTGGGGCGAGCAGTACTTC

V gene: TRBV25-1
D gene: NA
clone size: once
J gene: TRBJ1-2
CDR3 protein: CASSRIYGYTF
CDR3 DNA: TGTGCCAGCAGCAGGATCTATGGCTACACCTTC

V gene: TRBV9
D gene: NA
clone size: many
J gene: TRBJ2-1
CDR3 protein: CASSGDGLTYNEQFF
CDR3 DNA: TGTGCCAGCAGCGGGGACGGACTCACATACAATGAGCAGTTCTTC

V gene: TRBV2
D gene: NA
clone size: many
J gene: TRBJ2-7
CDR3 protein: CASSEKWTYEQYF
CDR3 DNA: TGTGCCAGCAGTGAAAAATGGACCTACGAGCAGTACTTC

V gene: TRBV19
D gene: NA
clone size: few
J gene: TRBJ2-1
CDR3 protein: CASSIIRETYNEQFF
CDR3 DNA: TGTGCCAGTAGTATAATCCGGGAGACATACAATGAGCAGTTCTTC

V gene: TRBV6-5
D gene: NA
clone size: many
J gene: TRBJ2-2
CDR3 protein: CASSYYRARELFF
CDR3 DNA: TGTGCCAGCAGTTACTATAGGGCAAGGGAGCTGTTTTTT

V gene: TRBV18
D gene: NA
clone size: many
J gene: TRBJ2-1
CDR3 protein: CASSRRREEQFF
CDR3 DNA: TGTGCCAGCTCAAGACGAAGGGAGGAGCAATTCTTC

V gene: TRBV27
D gene: TRBD2
clone size: many
J gene: TRBJ2-1
CDR3 protein: CASRPLLAGVGNEQFF
CDR3 DNA: TGTGCCAGCAGACCCTTACTAGCGGGAGTGGGGAATGAGCAGTTCTTC

V gene: TRBV19
D gene: TRBD2
clone size: many
J gene: TRBJ2-7
CDR3 protein: CASRETSGTYEQYF
CDR3 DNA: TGTGCCAGTAGGGAGACTAGCGGAACCTACGAGCAGTACTTC

V gene: TRBV11-3
D gene: NA
clone size: few
J gene: TRBJ2-2
CDR3 protein: CASSLAGGVNTGELFF
CDR3 DNA: TGTGCCAGCAGCTTAGCGGGCGGAGTTAACACCGGGGAGCTGTTTTTT

V gene: TRBV3-1
D gene: NA
clone size: few
J gene: TRBJ1-5
CDR3 protein: CASSQADQPQHF
CDR3 DNA: TGTGCCAGCAGCCAAGCAGATCAGCCCCAGCATTTT

V gene: TRBV20-1
D gene: NA
clone size: many
J gene: TRBJ1-5
CDR3 protein: CSAPGDSNQPQHF
CDR3 DNA: TGCAGTGCTCCCGGGGACAGCAATCAGCCCCAGCATTTT

V gene: TRBV12-3/TRBV12-4
D gene: TRBD2
clone size: many
J gene: TRBJ2-1
CDR3 protein: CASRVSGRAGNEQFF
CDR3 DNA: TGTGCCAGCAGGGTCAGCGGGAGGGCGGGTAATGAGCAGTTCTTC

V gene: TRBV20-1
D gene: TRBD1
clone size: many
J gene: TRBJ1-2
CDR3 protein: CSARSPSDRGDYGYTF
CDR3 DNA: TGCAGTGCTAGATCCCCAAGTGACAGGGGCGACTATGGCTACACCTTC

V gene: TRBV7-2
D gene: NA
clone size: many
J gene: TRBJ2-5
CDR3 protein: CASSPLGSRETQYF
CDR3 DNA: TGTGCCAGCAGCCCCTTGGGGAGTCGGGAGACCCAGTACTTC

V gene: TRBV5-1
D gene: TRBD1
clone size: many
J gene: TRBJ1-1
CDR3 protein: CASSPKVGTANTEAFF
CDR3 DNA: TGCGCCAGCAGCCCCAAGGTCGGGACAGCGAACACTGAAGCTTTCTTT

V gene: TRBV7-3
D gene: NA
clone size: few
J gene: TRBJ2-1
CDR3 protein: CASSLVDSPSYNEQFF
CDR3 DNA: TGTGCCAGCAGCTTAGTGGACTCGCCCTCCTACAATGAGCAGTTCTTC

V gene: TRBV20-1
D gene: NA
clone size: NA
J gene: TRBJ2-1
CDR3 protein: CSASAGSYNEQFF
CDR3 DNA: TGCAGTGCTTCGGCAGGTTCCTACAATGAGCAGTTCTTC

V gene: TRBV29-1
D gene: NA
clone size: many
J gene: TRBJ2-5
CDR3 protein: CSVAAQRAWETQYF
CDR3 DNA: TGCAGCGTTGCAGCCCAGCGGGCGTGGGAGACCCAGTACTTC

V gene: TRBV7-9
D gene: TRBD1
clone size: NA
J gene: TRBJ1-2
CDR3 protein: CASSLGDRPYGYTF
CDR3 DNA: TGTGCCAGCAGCTTAGGGGACAGGCCTTATGGCTACACCTTC

V gene: TRBV27
D gene: NA
clone size: many
J gene: TRBJ1-2
CDR3 protein: CASIQLGTDYGYTF
CDR3 DNA: TGTGCCAGCATTCAACTCGGGACGGATTATGGCTACACCTTC

V gene: TRBV29-1
D gene: NA
clone size: many
J gene: TRBJ2-7
CDR3 protein: CSVEESGLTQYF
CDR3 DNA: TGCAGCGTTGAGGAGAGTGGTCTAACGCAGTACTTC

V gene: TRBV5-6
D gene: NA
clone size: NA
J gene: TRBJ2-3
CDR3 protein: CASSRDVASDTQYF
CDR3 DNA: TGTGCCAGCAGCCGGGATGTGGCTTCAGATACGCAGTATTTT

V gene: TRBV10-1
D gene: NA
clone size: few
J gene: TRBJ2-7
CDR3 protein: CASTTGTLKPYEQYF
CDR3 DNA: TGCGCCAGCACCACCGGGACACTAAAACCCTACGAGCAGTACTTC

V gene: TRBV2
D gene: NA
clone size: many
J gene: TRBJ2-5
CDR3 protein: CASSQDRVRETQYF
CDR3 DNA: TGTGCCAGCAGCCAGGACAGAGTCAGAGAGACCCAGTACTTC

V gene: TRBV6-1
D gene: NA
clone size: many
J gene: TRBJ2-7
CDR3 protein: CASRARHFSYEQYF
CDR3 DNA: TGTGCCAGCAGAGCTAGACATTTCTCCTACGAGCAGTACTTC

V gene: TRBV7-9
D gene: NA
clone size: many
J gene: TRBJ2-3
CDR3 protein: CASSYSVGDTDTQYF
CDR3 DNA: TGTGCCAGCAGCTACTCAGTGGGCGACACAGATACGCAGTATTTT

V gene: TRBV12-3/TRBV12-4
D gene: TRBD1
clone size: many
J gene: TRBJ1-4
CDR3 protein: CASRPGQSNEKLFF
CDR3 DNA: TGTGCCAGCAGACCGGGACAGTCCAATGAAAAACTGTTTTTT

V gene: TRBV2
D gene: NA
clone size: many
J gene: TRBJ2-7
CDR3 protein: CASLGQPYEQYF
CDR3 DNA: TGTGCCAGCCTGGGACAACCCTACGAGCAGTACTTC

V gene: TRBV11-3
D gene: TRBD1
clone size: many
J gene: TRBJ1-6
CDR3 protein: CASSVLPPGQDNSPLHF
CDR3 DNA: TGTGCCAGCAGCGTATTGCCTCCGGGACAGGATAATTCACCCCTCCACTTT

V gene: TRBV29-1
D gene: NA
clone size: few
J gene: TRBJ1-5
CDR3 protein: CSVVEGFNQPQHF
CDR3 DNA: TGCAGCGTTGTCGAGGGATTCAATCAGCCCCAGCATTTT

V gene: TRBV25-1
D gene: NA
clone size: many
J gene: TRBJ2-7
CDR3 protein: CASQGQLFSYEQYF
CDR3 DNA: TGTGCCAGTCAGGGGCAGCTCTTCTCCTACGAGCAGTACTTC

V gene: TRBV29-1
D gene: NA
clone size: few
J gene: TRBJ2-7
CDR3 protein: CSVEEAGLFYEQYF
CDR3 DNA: TGCAGCGTTGAGGAAGCGGGCCTCTTCTACGAGCAGTACTTC

V gene: TRBV30
D gene: NA
clone size: few
J gene: TRBJ2-7
CDR3 protein: CAWSVMREGSYEQYF
CDR3 DNA: TGTGCCTGGAGTGTTATGAGGGAAGGGTCCTACGAGCAGTACTTC

V gene: TRBV27
D gene: TRBD2
clone size: many
J gene: TRBJ2-7
CDR3 protein: CASSLIMTSPHEQYF
CDR3 DNA: TGTGCCAGCAGTTTAATAATGACTAGCCCGCACGAGCAGTACTTC

V gene: TRBV5-5
D gene: TRBD2
clone size: NA
J gene: TRBJ2-2
CDR3 protein: CASSLGTSGQNTGELFF
CDR3 DNA: TGTGCCAGCAGCCTAGGGACTAGCGGGCAGAACACCGGGGAGCTGTTTTTT

V gene: TRBV3-1
D gene: NA
clone size: many
J gene: TRBJ2-2
CDR3 protein: CASSQVRTGELFF
CDR3 DNA: TGTGCCAGCAGCCAAGTTCGCACCGGGGAGCTGTTTTTT

V gene: TRBV9
D gene: NA
clone size: few
J gene: TRBJ2-1
CDR3 protein: CASRKGHEQFF
CDR3 DNA: TGTGCCAGCCGGAAGGGCCATGAGCAGTTCTTC

V gene: TRBV9
D gene: NA
clone size: NA
J gene: TRBJ2-1
CDR3 protein: CASSVVDRGNEQFF
CDR3 DNA: TGTGCCAGCAGCGTAGTAGACCGTGGGAATGAGCAGTTCTTC

V gene: TRBV12-3/TRBV12-4
D gene: NA
clone size: many
J gene: TRBJ2-1
CDR3 protein: CASSSPVADNEQFF
CDR3 DNA: TGTGCCAGCAGTTCTCCAGTTGCGGACAATGAGCAGTTCTTC

V gene: TRBV7-3
D gene: TRBD2
clone size: NA
J gene: TRBJ2-2
CDR3 protein: CASPRRLAGVKDTGELFF
CDR3 DNA: TGTGCCAGCCCACGGAGGTTAGCGGGAGTTAAAGACACCGGGGAGCTGTTTTTT

V gene: TRBV27
D gene: NA
clone size: many
J gene: TRBJ1-5
CDR3 protein: CATSSRGNQPQHF
CDR3 DNA: TGTGCCACCTCCAGCCGGGGCAATCAGCCCCAGCATTTT

V gene: TRBV7-9
D gene: NA
clone size: few
J gene: TRBJ2-2
CDR3 protein: CASMQTANTGELFF
CDR3 DNA: TGTGCCAGTATGCAGACGGCGAACACCGGGGAGCTGTTTTTT

V gene: TRBV20-1
D gene: NA
clone size: NA
J gene: TRBJ2-5
CDR3 protein: CSAWTDPSEIQYF
CDR3 DNA: TGCAGTGCCTGGACAGACCCCTCAGAGATCCAGTACTTC

V gene: TRBV30
D gene: TRBD1
clone size: NA
J gene: TRBJ1-2
CDR3 protein: CAWSVGTVSGYTF
CDR3 DNA: TGTGCCTGGAGTGTGGGGACAGTCTCGGGCTACACCTTC

V gene: TRBV20-1
D gene: NA
clone size: many
J gene: TRBJ2-5
CDR3 protein: CSASRDEGETQYF
CDR3 DNA: TGCAGTGCTTCCCGGGACGAAGGGGAGACCCAGTACTTC

V gene: TRBV7-9
D gene: NA
clone size: many
J gene: TRBJ2-1
CDR3 protein: CASSFRGWDEQFF
CDR3 DNA: TGTGCCAGCAGCTTTCGAGGTTGGGATGAGCAGTTCTTC

V gene: TRBV6-2/TRBV6-3
D gene: NA
clone size: many
J gene: TRBJ2-7
CDR3 protein: CASSATRSSSYEQYF
CDR3 DNA: TGTGCCAGCAGTGCGACCCGATCTAGCTCCTACGAGCAGTACTTC

V gene: TRBV20-1
D gene: TRBD2
clone size: NA
J gene: TRBJ2-1
CDR3 protein: CSARDRLAGLPFF
CDR3 DNA: TGCAGTGCTAGAGATCGCCTAGCGGGATTGCCGTTCTTC